The 4 T cell receptor beta chains reported below all come from one sample, sequenced in a study of OX40 agonist ivuxolimab in advanced cancers. The method was immunoSEQ multiplex PCR; TCRdb's version includes in-frame clones alone and lacks a portion of them. The top ten hold roughly 3.2% of the sample, which has around 52,000 clones, more than 80% seen once. The sample consisted of CD4+ or CD8+ T cells sorted from blood, taken in a trial of the OX40 agonist ivuxolimab. These receptors were taken from an adult with an advanced solid tumor such as melanoma, head and neck, liver or kidney cancer.

The rearrangement joins TRBV5-1 to TRBJ1-1, with unresolved D. The CDR3 extends over 13 amino acids. Germline values: CDR1 SGHRS, CDR2 YFSETQ. V was clipped by 3 bases and J by 0 bases, with 6 bases between them. The DNA for the CDR3 is TGCGCCAGCAGCTCGCAAGTGAACACTGAAGCTTTCTTT. Its translation is CASSSQVNTEAFF.

The chain couples TRBV5-1 to TRBJ2-7, with D perhaps TRBD2 (7 bases). Germline V gives CDR1 SGHRS, CDR2 YFSETQ. The ends were cut back, 3 bases at V and 1 base at J, with 17 bases in the middle. The CDR3 loop spans 16 amino acids. The CDR3 DNA is TGCGCCAGCAGCTGGGGGGGCGGGACCCAATCCTACGAGCAGTACTTC. Protein sequence: CASSWGGGTQSYEQYF.

The chain recombines TRBV7-3 with TRBJ2-3, with D possibly TRBD1 on 6 matching bases. CDR1 and CDR2 from the germline V gene are SGHTA and FQGTGA. V was pared by 5 bases and J by 10 bases, with 25 bases between. CDR3 length: 16 residues. This chain's CDR3 is CASSPRGLQGPGAQYF. In DNA, the CDR3 is TGTGCCAGCAGCCCGAGGGGCCTACAGGGCCCGGGTGCGCAGTATTTT.

This rearrangement joins TRBV5-1 to TRBJ2-3; perhaps D is TRBD1 or TRBD2 (5 bases each). The CDR3 covers 15 residues. Per the germline V gene, CDR1 is SGHRS and CDR2 is YFSETQ. The V end was cut by 4 bases, the J end by 6 bases, with 18 bases between. Here the CDR3 DNA reads TGCGCCAGCAGCCGGGACGAACGAGGGGTGGATACGCAGTATTTT. This sequence encodes CASSRDERGVDTQYF.